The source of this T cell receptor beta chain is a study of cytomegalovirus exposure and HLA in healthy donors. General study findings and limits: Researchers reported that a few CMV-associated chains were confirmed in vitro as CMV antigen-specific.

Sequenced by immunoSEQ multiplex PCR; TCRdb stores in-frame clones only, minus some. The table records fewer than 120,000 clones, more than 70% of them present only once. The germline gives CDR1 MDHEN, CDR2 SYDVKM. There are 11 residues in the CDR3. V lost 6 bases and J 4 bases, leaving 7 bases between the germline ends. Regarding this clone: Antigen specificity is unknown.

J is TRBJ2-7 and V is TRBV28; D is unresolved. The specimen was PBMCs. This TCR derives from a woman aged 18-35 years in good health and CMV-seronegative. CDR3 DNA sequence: TGTGCCAGCAGCTCGGTGTACGAGCAGTACTTC. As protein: CASSSVYEQYF.